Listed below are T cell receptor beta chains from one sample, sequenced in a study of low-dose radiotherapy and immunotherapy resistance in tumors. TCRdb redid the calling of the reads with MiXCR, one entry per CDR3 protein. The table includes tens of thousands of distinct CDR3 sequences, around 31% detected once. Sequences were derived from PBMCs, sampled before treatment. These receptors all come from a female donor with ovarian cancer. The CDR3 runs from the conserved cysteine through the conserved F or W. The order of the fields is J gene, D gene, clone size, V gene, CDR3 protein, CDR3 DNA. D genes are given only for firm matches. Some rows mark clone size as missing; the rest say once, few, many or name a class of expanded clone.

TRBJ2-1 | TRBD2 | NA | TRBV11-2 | CASNAAQRGEPEQFF | TGTGCCAGCAACGCCGCCCAGCGGGGGGAGCCTGAGCAGTTCTTC
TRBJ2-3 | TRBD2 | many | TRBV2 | CASSPRLAGFTDTQYF | TGTGCCAGCAGTCCTAGACTAGCGGGGTTCACAGATACGCAGTATTTT
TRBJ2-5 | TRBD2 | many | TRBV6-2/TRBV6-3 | CASGPRSGLAGTETQYF | TGTGCCAGCGGCCCCCGTTCGGGGCTAGCGGGGACAGAGACCCAGTACTTC
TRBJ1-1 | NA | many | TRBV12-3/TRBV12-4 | CASSPVEMNTEAFF | TGTGCCAGCAGCCCGGTGGAGATGAACACTGAAGCTTTCTTT
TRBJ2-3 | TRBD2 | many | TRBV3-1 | CASSLFGSGSTDTQYF | TGTGCCAGCAGCCTTTTTGGGAGCGGGAGTACAGATACGCAGTATTTT
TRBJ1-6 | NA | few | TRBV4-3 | CASSQVTEDNSPLHF | TGCGCCAGCAGCCAGGTGACTGAAGATAATTCACCCCTCCACTTT
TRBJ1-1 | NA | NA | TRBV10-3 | CAISDRANTEAFF | TGTGCCATCAGTGATAGGGCGAACACTGAAGCTTTCTTT
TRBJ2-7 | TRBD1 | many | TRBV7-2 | CASKTGVEQYF | TGTGCCTCAAAAACAGGGGTCGAGCAGTACTTC
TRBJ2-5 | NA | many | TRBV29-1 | CSVRELLNQETQYF | TGCAGCGTTCGAGAGTTACTGAACCAAGAGACCCAGTACTTC
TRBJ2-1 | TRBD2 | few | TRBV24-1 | CATSESGAFYNEQFF | TGTGCCACCAGTGAAAGCGGGGCTTTCTACAATGAGCAGTTCTTC
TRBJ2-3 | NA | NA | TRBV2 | CASSPLIMADTQYF | TGTGCCAGCAGTCCACTCATCATGGCTGATACGCAGTATTTT
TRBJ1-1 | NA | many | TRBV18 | CASSPPVLSEAFF | TGTGCCAGCTCACCACCGGTTCTGTCCGAAGCTTTCTTT
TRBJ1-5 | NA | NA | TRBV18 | CASSPDRHQPQHF | TGTGCCAGCTCCCCGGACCGTCATCAGCCCCAGCATTTT
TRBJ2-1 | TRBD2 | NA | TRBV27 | CASTWGEGHNEQFF | TGTGCCAGCACTTGGGGGGAGGGCCACAATGAGCAGTTCTTC
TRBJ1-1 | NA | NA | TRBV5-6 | CASSLRQPNTEAFF | TGTGCCAGCAGCCTGAGACAGCCGAACACTGAAGCTTTCTTT
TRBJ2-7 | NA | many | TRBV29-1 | CSVEDGGPQYF | TGCAGCGTTGAAGATGGAGGGCCTCAGTACTTC
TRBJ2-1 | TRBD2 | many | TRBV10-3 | CAISPFQLAGGPNEQFF | TGTGCCATCAGCCCTTTCCAACTAGCGGGGGGGCCGAATGAGCAGTTCTTC
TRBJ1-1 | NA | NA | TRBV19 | CASSIFGNTEAFF | TGTGCCAGTAGTATTTTCGGGAACACTGAAGCTTTCTTT
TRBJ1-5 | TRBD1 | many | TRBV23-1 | CATGGEGQGAYSNQPQHF | TGCGCCACAGGAGGCGAGGGACAGGGGGCCTATAGCAATCAGCCCCAGCATTTT
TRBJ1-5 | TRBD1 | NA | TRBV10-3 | CAAQTGVNQPQHF | TGTGCCGCTCAGACAGGGGTCAATCAGCCCCAGCATTTT
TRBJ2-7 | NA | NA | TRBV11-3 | CASSLSHRPTYEQYF | TGTGCCAGCAGCTTATCGCACAGACCAACCTACGAGCAGTACTTC
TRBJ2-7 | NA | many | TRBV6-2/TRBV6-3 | CATSYEQYF | TGTGCCACCAGCTACGAGCAGTACTTC
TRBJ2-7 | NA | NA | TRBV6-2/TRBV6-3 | CASTAGHYEQYF | TGTGCCAGCACTGCGGGCCACTACGAGCAGTACTTC
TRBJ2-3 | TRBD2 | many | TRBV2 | CASSPQVLAGPPYF | TGTGCCAGCAGTCCCCAAGTACTAGCGGGCCCCCCGTATTTT
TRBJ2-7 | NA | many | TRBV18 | CASSPSLAEDEQYF | TGTGCCAGCTCACCATCCTTGGCGGAGGACGAGCAGTACTTC
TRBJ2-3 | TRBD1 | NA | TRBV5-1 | CASDRGQAASTDTQYF | TGCGCCAGTGACAGAGGACAGGCCGCTAGCACAGATACGCAGTATTTT
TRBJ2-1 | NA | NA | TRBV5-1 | CASSLGDRWYNEQFF | TGCGCCAGCAGCTTGGGAGACAGGTGGTACAATGAGCAGTTCTTC
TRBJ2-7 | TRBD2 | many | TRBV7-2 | CASSPDSGITYEQYF | TGTGCCAGCAGCCCCGATAGCGGGATAACCTACGAGCAGTACTTC
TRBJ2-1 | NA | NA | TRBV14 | CASSRSRNEQFF | TGTGCCAGCAGCCGATCTCGGAATGAGCAGTTCTTC
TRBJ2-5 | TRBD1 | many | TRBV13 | CASREDRGPKTQYF | TGTGCCAGCAGAGAGGACAGGGGGCCTAAGACCCAGTACTTC
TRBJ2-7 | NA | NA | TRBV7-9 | CASTPPSGSLNEQYF | TGTGCCAGCACACCACCCTCGGGATCCCTTAACGAGCAGTACTTC
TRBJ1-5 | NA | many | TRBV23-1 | CASSHAGGQPQHF | TGCGCCAGCAGTCACGCAGGTGGACAGCCCCAGCATTTT
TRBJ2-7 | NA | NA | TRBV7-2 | CASSLEPGGEQYF | TGTGCCAGCAGCTTAGAACCAGGAGGCGAGCAGTACTTC